Included here is one T cell receptor beta chain sequence, with context. As yet, its antigen is unknown. Its ends do not fully match the called genes, so a read error is possible. TCRdb called the multiplex PCR reads again in MiXCR, with one record for every CDR3 protein. In the table there are 33,000 or so distinct CDR3 sequences, roughly 69% of which are singletons. This entry belongs to a study of breast tumors, draining lymph nodes, adjacent tissues. CDR3 length: 13 residues. CDR1 and CDR2 (germline): DFQATT, SNEGSKA (reference sequence). Whole-study results and caveats: Tumors had less TCR diversity than lymph nodes, more than nontumor tissue.

J is TRBJ1-2 and V is TRBV20-1; possible D gene TRBD1, 6 bases. Sample: breast tumor tissue. This receptor was identified in a female donor with breast cancer. Some clones in this sample may be carry-over from other donors' samples. CDR3 loop: CSAGPVGHYGHTF. The CDR3, as DNA: TGCAGTGCCGGGCCCGTGGGACACTATGGCCACACCTTC.